This TCR beta chain was captured by sequencing in a study of naive and memory T cell subsets. Study observations and caveats: In CD4 and CD8 cells, diversity dropped from naive through EMRA.

The beta constant-region primer was an equimolar mix of two oligonucleotides covering TRBC1 and TRBC2. TCRdb used MiXCR to reprocess the UMI-ligation and nested PCR reads, holding one entry per CDR3 protein. This table holds 130,000 to 150,000 distinct CDR3 sequences, about 15% found once. With regard to this clonotype: As yet, its antigen is unknown.

The CDR3 has 15 residues. The germline V gene has CDR1 MDHEN and CDR2 SYDVKM. V lost 5 bases and J lost 3; bases outside the gene matches: 8. Source material: naive CD4+ T cells from blood. The TCR sequence derives from a human donor in good health. The chain recombines TRBV28 with TRBJ1-2, with 8 positions matching TRBD1. CDR3 in DNA: TGTGCCAGCAGTCCCCCGGACAGGGTGTACTATGGCTACACCTTC. It is translated as CASSPPDRVYYGYTF.